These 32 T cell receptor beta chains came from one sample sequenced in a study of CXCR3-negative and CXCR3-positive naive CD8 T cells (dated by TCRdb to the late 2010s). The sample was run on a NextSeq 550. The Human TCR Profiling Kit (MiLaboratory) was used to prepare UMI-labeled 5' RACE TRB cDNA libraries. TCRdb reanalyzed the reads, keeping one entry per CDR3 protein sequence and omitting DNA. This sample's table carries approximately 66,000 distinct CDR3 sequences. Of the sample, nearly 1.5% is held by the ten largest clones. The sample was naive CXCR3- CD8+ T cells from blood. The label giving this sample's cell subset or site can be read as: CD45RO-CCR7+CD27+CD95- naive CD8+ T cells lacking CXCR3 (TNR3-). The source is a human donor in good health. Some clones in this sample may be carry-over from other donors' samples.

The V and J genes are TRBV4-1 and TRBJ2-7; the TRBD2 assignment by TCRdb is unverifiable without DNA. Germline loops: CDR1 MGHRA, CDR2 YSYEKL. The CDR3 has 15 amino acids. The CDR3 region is CASSPSTSGTYEQYF.

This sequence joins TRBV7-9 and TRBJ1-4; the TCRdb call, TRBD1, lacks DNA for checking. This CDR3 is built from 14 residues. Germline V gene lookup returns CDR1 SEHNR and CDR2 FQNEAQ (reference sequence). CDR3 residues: CASSLRRGDEKLFF.

The CDR3 is CSVETGDTEAFF. The rearrangement joins TRBV29-1 to TRBJ1-1; the TRBD1 assignment by TCRdb is unverifiable without DNA. Germline values: CDR1 SQVTM, CDR2 ANQGSEA. This CDR3 spans 12 amino acids.

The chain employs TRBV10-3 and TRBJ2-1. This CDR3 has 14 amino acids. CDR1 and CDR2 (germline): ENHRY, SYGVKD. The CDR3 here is CAISESVAYNEQFF.

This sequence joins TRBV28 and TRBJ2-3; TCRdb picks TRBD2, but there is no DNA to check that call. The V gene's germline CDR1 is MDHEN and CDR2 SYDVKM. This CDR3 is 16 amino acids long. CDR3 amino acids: CASSLLLAGGADTQYF.

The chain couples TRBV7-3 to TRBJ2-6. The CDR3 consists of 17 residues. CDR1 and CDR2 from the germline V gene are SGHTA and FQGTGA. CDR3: CASSHEGALGGANVLTF.

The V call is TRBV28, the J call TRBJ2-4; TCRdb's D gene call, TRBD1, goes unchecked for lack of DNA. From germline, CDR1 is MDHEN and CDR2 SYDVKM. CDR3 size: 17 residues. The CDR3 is CASSTTTGAIENNIQYF.

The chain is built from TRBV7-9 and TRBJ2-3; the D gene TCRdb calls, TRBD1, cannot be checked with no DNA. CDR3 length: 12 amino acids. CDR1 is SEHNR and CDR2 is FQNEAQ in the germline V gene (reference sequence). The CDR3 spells CASSGRQGTQYF. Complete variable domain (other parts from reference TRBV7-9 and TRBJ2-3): DTGVSQNPRHKITKRGQNVTFRCDPISEHNRLYWYRQTLGQGPEFLTYFQNEAQLEKSRLLSDRFSAERPKGSFSTLEIQRTEQGDSAMYLCASSGRQGTQYFGPGTRLTVL.

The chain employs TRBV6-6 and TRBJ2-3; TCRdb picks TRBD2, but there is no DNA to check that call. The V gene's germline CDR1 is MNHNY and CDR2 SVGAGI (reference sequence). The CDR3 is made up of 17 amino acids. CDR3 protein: CASTTLAGGLNTDTQYF.

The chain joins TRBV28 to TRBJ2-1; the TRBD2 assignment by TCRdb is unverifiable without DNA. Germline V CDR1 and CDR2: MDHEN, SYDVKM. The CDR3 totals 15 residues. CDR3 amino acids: CASGEAGGGWNEQFF. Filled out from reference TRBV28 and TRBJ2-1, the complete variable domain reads DVKVTQSSRYLVKRTGEKVFLECVQDMDHENMFWYRQDPGLGLRLIYFSYDVKMKEKGDIPEGYSVSREKKERFSLILESASTNQTSMYLCASGEAGGGWNEQFFGPGTRLTVL.

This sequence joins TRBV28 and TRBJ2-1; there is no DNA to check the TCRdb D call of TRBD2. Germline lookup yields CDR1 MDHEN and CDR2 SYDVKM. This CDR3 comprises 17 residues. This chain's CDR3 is CASSPAQREVTYNEQFF.

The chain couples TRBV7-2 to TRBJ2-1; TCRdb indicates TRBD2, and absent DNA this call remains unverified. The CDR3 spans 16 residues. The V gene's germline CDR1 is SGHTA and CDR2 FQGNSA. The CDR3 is CASRRLAGESYNEQFF.

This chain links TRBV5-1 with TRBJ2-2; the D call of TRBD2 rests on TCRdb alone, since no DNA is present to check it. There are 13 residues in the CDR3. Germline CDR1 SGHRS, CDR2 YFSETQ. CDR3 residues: CASREGRTGELFF.

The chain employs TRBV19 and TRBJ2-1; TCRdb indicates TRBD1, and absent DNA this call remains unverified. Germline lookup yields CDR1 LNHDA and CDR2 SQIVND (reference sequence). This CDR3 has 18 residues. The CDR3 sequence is CASSNPTGEGTSYNEQFF.

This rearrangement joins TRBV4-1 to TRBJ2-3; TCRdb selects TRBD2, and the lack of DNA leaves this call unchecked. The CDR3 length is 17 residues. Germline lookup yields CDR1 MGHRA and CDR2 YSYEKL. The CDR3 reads CASSQDRGGPHTDTQYF.

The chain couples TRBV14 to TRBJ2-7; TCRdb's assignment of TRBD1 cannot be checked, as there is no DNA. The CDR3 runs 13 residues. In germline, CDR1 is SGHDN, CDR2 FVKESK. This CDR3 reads CASSQGTGGAQYF. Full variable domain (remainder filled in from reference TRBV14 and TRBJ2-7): EAGVTQFPSHSVIEKGQTVTLRCDPISGHDNLYWYRRVMGKEIKFLLHFVKESKQDESGMPNNRFLAERTGGTYSTLKVQPAELEDSGVYFCASSQGTGGAQYFGPGTRLTVT.

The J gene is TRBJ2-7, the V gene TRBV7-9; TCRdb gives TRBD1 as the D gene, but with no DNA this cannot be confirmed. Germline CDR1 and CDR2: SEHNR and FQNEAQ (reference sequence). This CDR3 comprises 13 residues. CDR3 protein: CASSSTGGDEQYF.

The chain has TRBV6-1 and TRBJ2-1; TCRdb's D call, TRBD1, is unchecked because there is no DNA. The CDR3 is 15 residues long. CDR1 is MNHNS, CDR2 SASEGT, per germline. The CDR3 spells CASSVETGGYNEQFF.

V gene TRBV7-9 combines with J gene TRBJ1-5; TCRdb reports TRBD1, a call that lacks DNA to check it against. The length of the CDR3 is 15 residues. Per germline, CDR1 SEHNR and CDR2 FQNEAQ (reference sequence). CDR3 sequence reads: CASVHTGEPNQPQHF.

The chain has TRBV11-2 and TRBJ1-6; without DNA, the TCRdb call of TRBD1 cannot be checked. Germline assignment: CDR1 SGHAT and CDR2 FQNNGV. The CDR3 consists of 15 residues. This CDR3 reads CASSSTTGDNSPLHF.

CDR3 amino acids: CASSQDVAGYNEQFF. This sequence joins TRBV4-3 and TRBJ2-1; the D gene TCRdb calls, TRBD2, cannot be checked with no DNA. Looked up from germline, CDR1 is LGHNA and CDR2 is YSLEER. This CDR3 contains 15 residues.

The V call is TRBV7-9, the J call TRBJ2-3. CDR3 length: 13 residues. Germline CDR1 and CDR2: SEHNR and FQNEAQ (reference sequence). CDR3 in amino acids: CASSLEPRDTQYF.

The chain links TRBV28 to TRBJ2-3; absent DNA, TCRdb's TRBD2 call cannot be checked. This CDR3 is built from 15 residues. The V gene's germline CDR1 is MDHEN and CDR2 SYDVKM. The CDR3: CASSKVGARTDTQYF.

The CDR3 reads CASSFKWDSEPAYGYTF. The chain employs TRBV7-9 and TRBJ1-2; as DNA is missing, the TRBD1 call by TCRdb cannot be tested. In germline, CDR1 is SEHNR, CDR2 FQNEAQ (reference sequence). The CDR3 runs 17 residues. Together with reference TRBV7-9 and TRBJ1-2, the CDR3 gives the full variable domain: DTGVSQNPRHKITKRGQNVTFRCDPISEHNRLYWYRQTLGQGPEFLTYFQNEAQLEKSRLLSDRFSAERPKGSFSTLEIQRTEQGDSAMYLCASSFKWDSEPAYGYTFGSGTRLTVV.

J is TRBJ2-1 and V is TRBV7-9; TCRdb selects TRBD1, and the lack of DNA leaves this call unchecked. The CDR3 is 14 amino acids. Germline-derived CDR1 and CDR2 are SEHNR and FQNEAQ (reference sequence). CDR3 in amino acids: CASSLRHRGDEQFF.

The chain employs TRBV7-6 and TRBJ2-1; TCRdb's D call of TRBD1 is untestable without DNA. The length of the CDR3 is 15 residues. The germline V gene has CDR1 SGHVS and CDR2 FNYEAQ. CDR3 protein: CASSSRRGKGNEQFF.

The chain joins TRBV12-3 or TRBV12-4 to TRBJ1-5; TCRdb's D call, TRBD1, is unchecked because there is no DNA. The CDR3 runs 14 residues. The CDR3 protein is CASSQTPDNQPQHF.

The CDR3 protein is CASSHTDRNTEAFF. The chain combines TRBV3-1 with TRBJ1-1. CDR1 is LGHDT and CDR2 is YNNKEL in the germline V gene (reference sequence). CDR3 length: 14 residues.

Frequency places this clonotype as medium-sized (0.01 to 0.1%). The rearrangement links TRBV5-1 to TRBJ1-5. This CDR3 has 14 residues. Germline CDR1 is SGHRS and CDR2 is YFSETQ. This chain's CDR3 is CASSSGLSDQPQHF.

The CDR3 loop reads CASSLAAGGPYEQYF. This chain connects TRBV11-2 to TRBJ2-7; the TRBD2 assignment by TCRdb is unverifiable without DNA. The CDR3 contains 15 residues. Germline V gene lookup returns CDR1 SGHAT and CDR2 FQNNGV. The full variable domain, with the rest looked up from reference TRBV11-2 and TRBJ2-7, is EAGVAQSPRYKIIEKRQSVAFWCNPISGHATLYWYQQILGQGPKLLIQFQNNGVVDDSQLPKDRFSAERLKGVDSTLKIQPAKLEDSAVYLCASSLAAGGPYEQYFGPGTRLTVT.

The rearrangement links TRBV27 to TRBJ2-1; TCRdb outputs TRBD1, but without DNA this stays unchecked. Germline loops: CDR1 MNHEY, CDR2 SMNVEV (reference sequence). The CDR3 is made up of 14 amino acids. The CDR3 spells CASRTGTVGNEQFF.

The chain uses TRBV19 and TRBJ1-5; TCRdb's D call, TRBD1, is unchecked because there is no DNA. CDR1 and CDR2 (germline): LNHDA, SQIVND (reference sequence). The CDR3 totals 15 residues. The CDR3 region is CASSISQRGNQPQHF.